This TCR beta chain is from a study of T-cell reconstitution after alpha-beta-depleted transplantation in children. Preparing the TCRbeta library involved the use of unique molecular identifiers. MiXCR was run by TCRdb on the PCR reads, yielding one entry per CDR3 protein. The top ten clones hold 5.5% to 6.5% of a sample with 100,000 or so distinct CDR3 sequences, around 5.9% of them seen once. This clonotype was detected many times. The source is a female patient aged 2-9 years who had a stem cell transplant for Fanconi anemia, so the T cells may come from the graft donor. Sample: PBMCs, mostly from graft donor cells, taken 60 days after TCRalphabeta/CD19-depleted stem cell transplant.

CDR3: CASSADSAGTENTEAFF. The CDR3 nucleotides are TGTGCCAGCAGCGCGGACTCTGCCGGGACAGAGAACACTGAAGCTTTCTTT. The chain has TRBV21-1 and TRBJ1-1; the table's D gene call, TRBD1, was not cross checked with the DNA. TRBV21-1 is reported as a pseudogene. The CDR3 sequence is 17 residues long.